These 9 T cell receptor beta chains share one sample of origin, sequenced in a study of cytomegalovirus exposure and HLA in healthy donors. PCR used 60 Vbeta primers and 13 Jbeta primers. Data came from immunoSEQ multiplex PCR; TCRdb stores just in-frame clones and leaves some out. The sample has about 150,000 clones; roughly 62% are singletons. Sequencing was done on a sample of PBMCs. Receptors originate from a man aged 55 to 70 in good health and CMV-seronegative.

This clone was counted a few times. V gene TRBV6-1 combines with J gene TRBJ2-7, with 10 bases aligning to TRBD1. The CDR3 totals 15 residues. V lost 4 bases and J lost 0; bases outside the gene matches: 3. The V gene's germline CDR1 is MNHNS and CDR2 SASEGT. DNA for the CDR3: TGTGCCAGCAGTGCTTGGGACAGGGGCTCCTACGAGCAGTACTTC. This translates into CASSAWDRGSYEQYF.

The genes are TRBV14 and TRBJ2-7; no reliable D call. Trimming took off 1 base at V and 4 bases at J, with 8 bases between the two ends. The CDR3 consists of 13 residues. Germline CDR1 and CDR2: SGHDN and FVKESK. The CDR3 DNA reads TGTGCCAGCAGCCAAGTTGCAGCGTACGAGCAGTACTTC. It yields the protein CASSQVAAYEQYF.

V and J are TRBV5-1 and TRBJ1-1; D possibly corresponds to TRBD1 (6 bases). This CDR3 contains 15 residues. Germline CDR1 SGHRS, CDR2 YFSETQ. V was clipped by 4 bases and J by 1 base, with 14 bases between them. The CDR3 sequence: CASSLSGTTNTEAFF. CDR3 in DNA: TGCGCCAGCAGCCTGTCCGGGACAACGAACACTGAAGCTTTCTTT.

The chain links TRBV6-1 to TRBJ2-5; TRBD2 aligns across 9 bases. The ends lost 7 bases at V and 5 bases at J; junction bases unmatched: 8. Per germline, CDR1 MNHNS and CDR2 SASEGT. The CDR3 is 14 residues long. The CDR3, as DNA: TGTGCCAGCAACCTAGCGGGATATCAGGAGACCCAGTACTTC. Its protein product is CASNLAGYQETQYF.

The CDR3 loop reads CASSLGLTGFNEQFF. DNA for the CDR3: TGCGCCAGCAGCTTGGGGCTGACAGGGTTCAATGAGCAGTTCTTC. This chain connects TRBV5-1 to TRBJ2-1; TRBD1 matches at 7 bases. J was trimmed by 6 bases and V by 0 bases; bases with no gene match: 6. This CDR3 region has 15 residues. The V gene's germline CDR1 is SGHRS and CDR2 YFSETQ.

This clone showed up just a few times. This chain links TRBV28 with TRBJ2-1, with TRBD2 matching over 8 bases. From germline, CDR1 is MDHEN and CDR2 SYDVKM. Unmatched junction bases numbered 10, after V lost 3 bases and J lost 6 bases. The CDR3 runs 16 residues. The CDR3, as DNA: TGTGCCAGCAGTTTCCATTCGATAGCGGGACTCAATGAGCAGTTCTTC. Amino acid sequence: CASSFHSIAGLNEQFF.

The rearrangement links TRBV28 to TRBJ2-1; 10 nucleotides agree with TRBD2. Germline-derived CDR1 and CDR2 are MDHEN and SYDVKM. This CDR3 has 16 amino acids. V was clipped by 5 bases and J by 8 bases; unmatched bases: 12. The CDR3 sequence is CASSPLLAGVYYEQFF. CDR3 nucleotide sequence: TGTGCCAGCAGTCCCTTGCTAGCGGGAGTTTACTATGAGCAGTTCTTC.

The V and J genes are TRBV10-2 and TRBJ2-7, with 13 bases aligning to TRBD2. The ends lost 6 bases at V and 3 bases at J; junction bases unmatched: 8. Germline CDR1 reads WSHSY; CDR2 reads SAAADI. CDR3 length: 16 amino acids. The CDR3 loop reads CASRGTSGAGVYEQYF. In DNA, the CDR3 is TGCGCCAGCAGGGGGACTAGCGGGGCGGGGGTCTACGAGCAGTACTTC.

In DNA, the CDR3 is TGTGCCAGCAGCCCGAAGATCCTATCTCCCTACTATGGCTACACCTTC. It yields the protein CASSPKILSPYYGYTF. The chain links TRBV5-8 to TRBJ1-2; no definite D call. V was cut by 4 bases and J by 3 bases, with 19 bases left in between. The CDR3 contains 16 residues. Germline V CDR1 and CDR2: SGHTS, YDEGEE.